One and the same sample provided the 31 T cell receptor beta chains below, sequenced in a study of CD8 T cells in Susac syndrome. The RNA, about 0.5 to 1 ug, was put through reverse transcription using random hexamers. TCRdb reanalysed the immunoSEQ multiplex PCR reads using MiXCR and keeps one entry per CDR3 protein. The sample consists of about 150,000 distinct CDR3 sequences, roughly 92% of them appearing once. Sequencing was carried out using CD4+ T cells from PBMCs. Source of these receptors: a human donor with multiple sclerosis.

The chain is built from TRBV7-9 and TRBJ1-1; 7 nucleotides line up with TRBD1. Germline V gives CDR1 SEHNR, CDR2 FQNEAQ (reference sequence). This CDR3 has 13 amino acids. V lost 4 bases to trimming and J lost 5 bases; unmatched junction nucleotides: 4. CDR3 nucleotides: TGTGCCAGCAGCTCTACAGGGGAGACTGAAGCTTTCTTT. It translates to CASSSTGETEAFF.

This chain uses TRBV5-1 with TRBJ2-1; TRBD2 aligns across 10 bases. Per germline, CDR1 SGHRS and CDR2 YFSETQ. CDR3 length equals 16 residues. V was pared by 2 bases and J by 8 bases, with 10 bases of the junction left unmatched. CDR3 coding DNA: TGCGCCAGCAGCTTCCGGGGGGCTAGCGGGAGCGATGAGCAGTTCTTC. This encodes CASSFRGASGSDEQFF.

This chain uses TRBV20-1 with TRBJ2-2; D may match TRBD1 or TRBD2 (5 bases each). The germline gives CDR1 DFQATT, CDR2 SNEGSKA (reference sequence). The V end was cut by 6 bases, the J end by 7 bases, with 12 bases between. The CDR3 sequence is 12 residues long. The CDR3 loop is CSARVGGGELFF. In nucleotides, the CDR3 is TGCAGTGCCCGCGTTGGGGGCGGGGAGCTGTTTTTT.

This chain uses TRBV7-3 with TRBJ1-1, with D unclear. The V end lost 1 base, the J end lost 7 bases, and 13 bases lay between the germline ends. The CDR3 totals 14 residues. CDR1 SGHTA and CDR2 FQGTGA come from the germline V gene. Written as DNA, the CDR3 is TGTGCCAGCAGCTTAAACTCGCACGAGGGTGAAGCTTTCTTT. The encoded protein is CASSLNSHEGEAFF.

The chain is built from TRBV6-1 and TRBJ2-7, with D possibly called TRBD1 or TRBD2 (5 bases each). CDR3 length: 15 amino acids. CDR1 is MNHNS, CDR2 SASEGT, per germline. Trimming removed 4 bases at V and 5 bases at J, with 18 bases between. The CDR3 loop is CASSGQVVGADEQYF. The CDR3 DNA sequence: TGTGCCAGCAGTGGGCAAGTCGTCGGGGCGGACGAGCAGTACTTC.

The CDR3, as DNA: TGTGCCAGCAGCCCTGGGGTCAGGGTGGGGGGGACCCAGTACTTC. Its translation: CASSPGVRVGGTQYF. The chain has TRBV5-4 and TRBJ2-5, with D perhaps matching TRBD2 (6 bases). Per germline, CDR1 SGHNT and CDR2 YYREEE (reference sequence). V gave up 4 bases and J gave up 7 bases, with 20 bases separating them. The CDR3 has 15 amino acids.

The chain links TRBV20-1 to TRBJ1-1; 9 bases line up with TRBD1. Germline CDR1 DFQATT, CDR2 SNEGSKA (reference sequence). This CDR3 is built from 17 residues. V lost 1 base and J lost 4; bases outside the gene matches: 13. CDR3 amino acids: CSARVQGAKGIGTEAFF. CDR3 nucleotide sequence: TGCAGTGCTAGAGTACAGGGGGCGAAGGGGATAGGCACTGAAGCTTTCTTT.

This clonotype was detected once. This chain uses TRBV19 with TRBJ2-7, with TRBD1 identical over 7 bases. Germline CDR1 LNHDA, CDR2 SQIVND (reference sequence). The CDR3 is 13 residues long. The V segment lost 3 bases and the J segment 4 bases; nucleotides outside the gene matches: 3. The CDR3 DNA reads TGTGCCAGTAGTATTCGACAGGGATACGAGCAGTACTTC. Amino acids: CASSIRQGYEQYF.

The chain carries TRBV10-3 and TRBJ2-1, with D possibly matching TRBD1 (6 bases). In germline, CDR1 is ENHRY, CDR2 SYGVKD. The CDR3 totals 17 residues. The ends were cut back, 0 bases at V and 1 base at J, with 13 bases in the middle. CDR3 nucleotide sequence: TGTGCCATCAGTGAGTCGCAGGGGCGGGCGTCCTACAATGAGCAGTTCTTC. This gives the protein CAISESQGRASYNEQFF.

On this clonotype: An end of the junction does not agree with germline; a read error may underlie this. The chain recombines TRBV18 with TRBJ2-7; D not certain. The length of the CDR3 is 12 residues. Germline V gives CDR1 KGHSH, CDR2 LQKENI. CDR3 amino acids: CASSQTGAGNSF. DNA for the CDR3: TGTGCCAGCTCACAAACCGGAGCTGGGAATTCCTTC. Supplemented by reference TRBV18 and TRBJ2-7, the full variable domain reads NAGVMQNPRHLVRRRGQEARLRCSPMKGHSHVYWYRQLPEEGLKFMVYLQKENIIDESGMPKERFSAEFPKEGPSILRIQQVVRGDSAAYFCASSQTGAGNSFGPGTRLTVT.

The rearrangement uses TRBV7-3 and TRBJ1-6; D not resolved. Germline lookup yields CDR1 SGHTA and CDR2 FQGTGA. Trimming removed 1 base from V and 6 bases from J, with 7 bases in between. CDR3 length: 14 residues. CDR3 in amino acids: CASSLMGVNSPLHF. CDR3 nucleotides: TGTGCCAGCAGCTTAATGGGTGTTAATTCACCCCTCCACTTT.

This chain links TRBV3-1 with TRBJ2-1; no firm D call. Trimming removed 8 bases at V and 0 bases at J, with 20 bases between. The CDR3 loop spans 17 amino acids. Germline lookup yields CDR1 LGHDT and CDR2 YNNKEL (reference sequence). Written as DNA, the CDR3 is TGTGCCAGCCGGAAAGGGCGGCTAGACCGCTCCTACAATGAGCAGTTCTTC. Amino acids: CASRKGRLDRSYNEQFF.

The chain has TRBV20-1 and TRBJ2-5; 10 bases fit TRBD2. This CDR3 has 16 residues. Germline-derived CDR1 and CDR2 are DFQATT and SNEGSKA (reference sequence). V was clipped by 1 base and J by 4 bases; unmatched bases: 9. CDR3 sequence reads: CSARGTSAGGAETQYF. The CDR3 region has the DNA TGCAGTGCTAGAGGCACCTCAGCGGGGGGGGCAGAGACCCAGTACTTC.

The chain employs TRBV6-6 and TRBJ1-6; 9 nucleotides line up with TRBD1. CDR1 MNHNY and CDR2 SVGAGI come from the germline V gene (reference sequence). The CDR3 contains 16 residues. Losses at the gene ends were 0 bases for V and 5 bases for J; bases not matched to a gene: 2. DNA of the CDR3: TGTGCCAGCAGTTACTCGGGACAGGGAAATAATTCACCCCTCCACTTT. Translated: CASSYSGQGNNSPLHF.

V and J are TRBV6-6 and TRBJ1-1, with a tentative D call TRBD1 (5 bases). The CDR3 length is 14 residues. V gave up 7 bases and J gave up 4 bases, with 16 bases separating them. Germline lookup yields CDR1 MNHNY and CDR2 SVGAGI (reference sequence). CDR3 loop: CASKPRGVGTEAFF. The CDR3 DNA reads as TGTGCCAGCAAACCCCGGGGGGTCGGCACTGAAGCTTTCTTT.

The chain is built from TRBV2 and TRBJ1-1, with a possible D match to TRBD1 (5 bases). The CDR3 contains 16 residues. Germline CDR1 is SNHLY and CDR2 is FYNNEI. V lost 3 bases and J lost 5, with 19 bases in between. CDR3 in amino acids: CASSDWGSPRGTEAFF. DNA of the CDR3: TGTGCCAGCAGTGATTGGGGCAGCCCCCGGGGGACTGAAGCTTTCTTT.

The chain combines TRBV12-5 with TRBJ1-1; TRBD1 aligns across 7 bases. The ends lost 3 bases at V and 4 bases at J; junction bases unmatched: 8. The CDR3 consists of 15 residues. Germline-derived CDR1 and CDR2 are LGHNT and FRNRAP. For the CDR3, the DNA is TGTGCTAGTGGTTTAGGACAGGTCGGGGGCACTGAAGCTTTCTTT. Translating gives CASGLGQVGGTEAFF.

This chain joins TRBV12-3 or TRBV12-4 and TRBJ2-7; the match to TRBD2 covers 7 bases. This CDR3 contains 14 residues. Trimming at V came to 4 bases and at J to 6 bases, leaving 9 bases not matched to a gene. CDR3: CASSSFPGGGEQYF. The CDR3, as DNA: TGTGCCAGCAGTTCTTTCCCAGGCGGGGGCGAGCAGTACTTC.

V is TRBV5-1 and J is TRBJ2-5; D remains ambiguous. V lost 0 bases and J 5 bases, leaving 8 bases between the germline ends. The CDR3 is 13 residues long. Germline V gene data show CDR1 as SGHRS and CDR2 as YFSETQ. The CDR3 sequence: CASSLEGSETQYF. CDR3 DNA sequence: TGCGCCAGCAGCTTGGAAGGCTCCGAGACCCAGTACTTC.

J is TRBJ2-7 and V is TRBV6-2 or TRBV6-3; D perhaps matches TRBD2 (5 bases). The germline gives CDR1 MNHEY, CDR2 SVGEGT. V lost 5 bases and J lost 3, with 17 bases in between. CDR3 size: 15 residues. The CDR3 DNA sequence: TGTGCCAGCAGTCCCCGGACTCGCCCCAACTACGAGCAGTACTTC. This translates into CASSPRTRPNYEQYF.

The genes are TRBV20-1 and TRBJ2-4; 8 bases fit TRBD2. The CDR3 has 16 amino acids. The V segment lost 3 bases and the J segment 7 bases; nucleotides outside the gene matches: 14. CDR1 and CDR2 (germline): DFQATT, SNEGSKA (reference sequence). The CDR3 region has the DNA TGCAGTGCTAGTGGGGGGGATACTAGCGGAGGGAACATTCAGTACTTC. Translated, it gives CSASGGDTSGGNIQYF.

The chain employs TRBV20-1 and TRBJ2-7; D may correspond to TRBD1 or TRBD2 (5 bases each). V was shortened by 6 bases and J by 3 bases, with 15 bases between the two germline ends. This CDR3 contains 13 residues. From germline, CDR1 is DFQATT and CDR2 SNEGSKA (reference sequence). The CDR3, as DNA: TGCAGTGCCGCTGTTTTGGGGGACTACGAGCAGTACTTC. It specifies CSAAVLGDYEQYF.

This clonotype was seen once. This chain joins TRBV5-1 and TRBJ2-1, with TRBD1 identical over 7 bases. V shed 4 bases and J 4 bases; nucleotides not matched to a gene: 5. Germline CDR1 is SGHRS and CDR2 is YFSETQ. This CDR3 comprises 14 residues. The CDR3 DNA reads as TGCGCCAGCAGCGCTGGGACAGATTACAATGAGCAGTTCTTC. It is translated as CASSAGTDYNEQFF.

This clonotype was recorded once. V is TRBV11-3 and J is TRBJ2-1; 14 bases fit TRBD2. From germline, CDR1 is SGHNT and CDR2 YENEEA. There are 18 residues in the CDR3. The J segment lost 0 bases and the V segment lost 5 bases, leaving 6 bases of the junction unmatched. CDR3 bases: TGTGCCAGCAGCCTCGGGACTAGCGGGAGATTCTCCTACAATGAGCAGTTCTTC. Its translation is CASSLGTSGRFSYNEQFF.

CDR3 DNA sequence: TGTGCCAGCAGTCTCCCTGGGGCCAACGTCCTGACTTTC. This encodes CASSLPGANVLTF. The chain has TRBV11-2 and TRBJ2-6; D not resolved. The CDR3 is made up of 13 amino acids. V lost 6 bases to trimming and J lost 2 bases, with 5 bases between them. Germline assignment: CDR1 SGHAT and CDR2 FQNNGV. Using reference TRBV11-2 and TRBJ2-6 for the parts outside the CDR3, the full variable domain is EAGVAQSPRYKIIEKRQSVAFWCNPISGHATLYWYQQILGQGPKLLIQFQNNGVVDDSQLPKDRFSAERLKGVDSTLKIQPAKLEDSAVYLCASSLPGANVLTFGAGSRLTVL.

The chain couples TRBV5-1 to TRBJ2-3; D is undetermined. Trimming stripped 0 bases from V and 2 bases from J, with 7 bases between. The CDR3 totals 14 residues. CDR1 and CDR2 (germline): SGHRS, YFSETQ. CDR3 sequence (DNA): TGCGCCAGCAGCTTGGAACGATCCACAGATACGCAGTATTTT. It translates to CASSLERSTDTQYF.

This clonotype appeared a few times. The chain uses TRBV9 and TRBJ2-1, with no clear D. CDR1 SGDLS and CDR2 YYNGEE come from the germline V gene. The V and J ends lost 0 bases and 5 bases respectively, with 6 bases between them. This CDR3 is 13 amino acids long. CDR3 in DNA: TGTGCCAGCAGCGTAGCAACGAACAATGAGCAGTTCTTC. It specifies CASSVATNNEQFF. Full variable domain (missing parts from reference TRBV9 and TRBJ2-1): DSGVTQTPKHLITATGQRVTLRCSPRSGDLSVYWYQQSLDQGLQFLIQYYNGEERAKGNILERFSAQQFPDLHSELNLSSLELGDSALYFCASSVATNNEQFFGPGTRLTVL.

The chain uses TRBV4-3 and TRBJ2-7; a possible D gene is TRBD2 (6 bases). CDR1 is LGHNA and CDR2 is YSLEER in the germline V gene. V was cut by 1 base and J by 5 bases, with 15 bases left in between. The CDR3 is 15 residues long. The CDR3 sequence is CASSQGLGRGDEQYF. The DNA for the CDR3 is TGCGCCAGCAGCCAAGGCCTCGGGAGAGGTGACGAGCAGTACTTC.

The chain couples TRBV6-5 to TRBJ2-7; 8 nucleotides align to TRBD2. V lost 2 bases and J lost 4; bases outside the gene matches: 7. Germline V CDR1 and CDR2: MNHEY, SVGAGI. The CDR3 has 15 residues. The CDR3 nucleotides are TGTGCCAGCAGTTACCTAACGGGGGGGCATTACGAGCAGTACTTC. Its translation is CASSYLTGGHYEQYF.

This clonotype was detected a few times. This sequence joins TRBV5-1 and TRBJ2-5; 10 positions match TRBD1. CDR1 and CDR2 (germline): SGHRS, YFSETQ. The CDR3 is 15 residues long. The V segment lost 4 bases and the J segment 6 bases; nucleotides outside the gene matches: 9. CDR3 in DNA: TGCGCCAGCAGCGGTGGACAGGGGGATTCGAAGACCCAGTACTTC. Its translation is CASSGGQGDSKTQYF.

This clonotype was seen just once. The chain has TRBV11-1 and TRBJ2-2, with 9 positions matching TRBD1. Trimming took 5 bases from V and 4 from J; bases not matched to a gene: 5. CDR3 length: 15 amino acids. Per germline, CDR1 SGHAT and CDR2 FQDESV (reference sequence). The CDR3 DNA reads TGTGCCAGCAGCAAACAGGGGGCCGGCACCGGGGAGCTGTTTTTT. Its protein product is CASSKQGAGTGELFF.